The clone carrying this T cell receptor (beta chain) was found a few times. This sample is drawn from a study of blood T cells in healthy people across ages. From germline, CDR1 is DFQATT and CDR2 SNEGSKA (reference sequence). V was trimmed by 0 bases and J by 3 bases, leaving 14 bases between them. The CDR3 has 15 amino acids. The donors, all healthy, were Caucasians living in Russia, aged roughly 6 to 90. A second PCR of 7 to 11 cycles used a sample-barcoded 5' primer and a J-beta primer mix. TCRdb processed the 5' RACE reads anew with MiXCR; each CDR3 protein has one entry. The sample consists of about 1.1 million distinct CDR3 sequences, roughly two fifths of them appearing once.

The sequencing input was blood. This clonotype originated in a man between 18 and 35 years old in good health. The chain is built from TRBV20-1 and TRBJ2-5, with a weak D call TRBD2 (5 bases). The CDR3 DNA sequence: TGCAGTGCTAGAGATCAAACTAGAGTTGAAGAGACCCAGTACTTC. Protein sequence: CSARDQTRVEETQYF.